This T cell receptor beta chain was sequenced for a study of identifying expanded T cells in peripheral blood. General observations from the study: Clone count variance between approximately two-week samples rose with total template count.

Comments on this clone: Its antigen is not identified.

The data were produced by immunoSEQ multiplex PCR, yet TCRdb's version contains in-frame clones alone and is incomplete. The sample shows around 120,000 clones, less than 90% of them seen only once. The source of this sequence is a person between 18 and 75 years old in good health. The sequencing sample was made of blood.

The CDR3 loop is CASSLFSRTSGHSYNEQFF. The CDR3 region has the DNA TGTGCCAGCAGCTTATTTTCTCGGACTAGCGGCCATAGCTACAATGAGCAGTTCTTC. V gene TRBV7-8 combines with J gene TRBJ2-1; 10 bases map to TRBD2. Germline V gives CDR1 SGHVS, CDR2 FQNEAQ. The CDR3 is 19 residues long. V was clipped by 2 bases and J by 3 bases; unmatched bases: 13.